The 32 T cell receptor beta chains in this list originate from one sample, sequenced in a study of cytomegalovirus exposure and HLA in healthy donors. Vbeta (60) and Jbeta (13) primers were used in the PCR. Measured with immunoSEQ multiplex PCR; TCRdb has only the in-frame clones, and not every one. The repertoire holds around 100,000 clones, with over 65% as singletons. Input material: PBMCs. Receptor source: a woman aged 18-29 years in good health and CMV-seronegative.

The chain employs TRBV5-1 and TRBJ2-5, with D unresolved. Germline CDR1 reads SGHRS; CDR2 reads YFSETQ. The CDR3 runs 13 residues. V dropped 7 bases and J dropped 0 bases, with 10 bases sitting between them. The CDR3 loop reads CASVGSDQETQYF. DNA of the CDR3: TGCGCCAGCGTGGGCTCCGACCAAGAGACCCAGTACTTC.

A word on this clone: The junction departs from germline at one end; a sequencing error may be responsible. The chain joins TRBV5-8 to TRBJ1-2; TRBD1 is a possible D gene (6 bases). The CDR3 length is 15 residues. Germline V gene sequence: CDR1 SGHTS, CDR2 YDEGEE. In DNA form, the CDR3 reads TGTGCCAGCACCTTGGTTGGGGGCCTGCTGACTGGCTACACCTTC. Protein: CASTLVGGLLTGYTF.

The genes are TRBV19 and TRBJ1-2; no definite D call. Germline assignment: CDR1 LNHDA and CDR2 SQIVND (reference sequence). The CDR3 consists of 14 residues. V lost 7 bases, J lost 1 base, and 13 bases lay in between. The CDR3 DNA follows: TGTGCCAGTAATAAGGGTGGAGGTAACTATGGCTACACCTTC. Residues: CASNKGGGNYGYTF.

This clone was seen only a few times. This chain links TRBV25-1 with TRBJ1-3; the D gene is possibly TRBD1 (6 bases). The germline V gene encodes CDR1 MGHDK and CDR2 SYGVNS. The CDR3 is made up of 16 amino acids. The V end was cut by 3 bases, the J end by 2 bases, with 14 bases between. CDR3 loop: CASSDPRTAPGNTIYF. DNA of the CDR3: TGTGCCAGCAGTGATCCTCGGACAGCCCCTGGAAACACCATATATTTT. The complete variable domain, with remaining parts taken from reference TRBV25-1 and TRBJ1-3, reads EADIYQTPRYLVIGTGKKITLECSQTMGHDKMYWYQQDPGMELHLIHYSYGVNSTEKGDLSSESTVSRIRTEHFPLTLESARPSHTSQYLCASSDPRTAPGNTIYFGEGSWLTVV.

The CDR3 DNA is TGTGCCAGCCCACCGGGGGGAATAACAGGGTCCTACAATGAGCAGTTCTTC. It yields the protein CASPPGGITGSYNEQFF. The chain joins TRBV28 to TRBJ2-1, with D maybe TRBD2 (7 bases). Trimming stripped 8 bases from V and 1 base from J, with 21 bases between. The CDR3 contains 17 residues. CDR1 and CDR2 (germline): MDHEN, SYDVKM.

This clone came up a few times. The chain joins TRBV5-1 to TRBJ2-3; 8 bases align to TRBD1. This CDR3 spans 16 amino acids. V lost 0 bases to trimming and J lost 2 bases; unmatched junction nucleotides: 5. Germline V gene lookup returns CDR1 SGHRS and CDR2 YFSETQ. CDR3 sequence reads: CASSLAGTGITDTQYF. The CDR3 DNA sequence: TGCGCCAGCAGCTTGGCCGGGACAGGTATCACAGATACGCAGTATTTT.

The gene calls are TRBV6-6 and TRBJ2-7; 7 bases are a match to TRBD1. The CDR3 loop spans 15 amino acids. V was clipped by 8 bases and J by 0 bases; unmatched bases: 10. Germline V CDR1 and CDR2: MNHNY, SVGAGI (reference sequence). CDR3 nucleotides: TGTGCCAGCGAAGGGGACAGTAGTCGCTCCTACGAGCAGTACTTC. This gives the protein CASEGDSSRSYEQYF.

The DNA for the CDR3 is TGTGCCAGCAGCCAATTTAGCGGGGGCGGGACAGATACGCAGTATTTT. Its translation is CASSQFSGGGTDTQYF. V is TRBV7-2 and J is TRBJ2-3; TRBD2 matches 9 bases. CDR1 SGHTA and CDR2 FQGNSA come from the germline V gene. The V and J ends lost 5 bases and 3 bases, in that order; junction bases with no gene match: 9. This CDR3 contains 16 residues. The full variable domain, its missing parts supplied by reference TRBV7-2 and TRBJ2-3, is GAGVSQSPSNKVTEKGKDVELRCDPISGHTALYWYRQSLGQGLEFLIYFQGNSAPDKSGLPSDRFSAERTGGSVSTLTIQRTQQEDSAVYLCASSQFSGGGTDTQYFGPGTRLTVL.

The chain combines TRBV15 with TRBJ2-1; 7 bases agree with TRBD1. CDR3 size: 15 residues. Germline assignment: CDR1 LNHNV and CDR2 YYDKDF (reference sequence). V shed 2 bases, J shed 6 bases, and the junction held 7 bases outside the gene matches. The CDR3 DNA reads TGTGCCACCAGCAGAATCAGGCAGGGGGTCAATGAGCAGTTCTTC. It codes for CATSRIRQGVNEQFF.

The chain is built from TRBV7-2 and TRBJ2-5; D not resolved. V was pared by 1 base and J by 5 bases, with 5 bases between. This CDR3 has 12 amino acids. The germline gives CDR1 SGHTA, CDR2 FQGNSA. CDR3 protein: CASSLVRETQYF. Here the CDR3 DNA reads TGTGCCAGCAGCTTAGTACGGGAGACCCAGTACTTC.

The gene calls are TRBV5-1 and TRBJ2-7; a weak D match, TRBD2 (5 bases). Trimming cost V 2 bases and J 5 bases, with 8 bases left between them. Germline V lookup: CDR1 SGHRS, CDR2 YFSETQ. The CDR3 is made up of 12 amino acids. The CDR3 is CASSFYGDEQYF. CDR3 coding DNA: TGCGCCAGCAGCTTTTACGGGGACGAGCAGTACTTC.

The rearrangement uses TRBV12-5 and TRBJ2-1; a weak D match, TRBD2 (5 bases). Trimming left V 0 bases short and J 7 bases short, with 16 bases between. The CDR3 runs to 16 residues. CDR1 and CDR2 from the germline V gene are LGHNT and FRNRAP. The CDR3 DNA reads as TGTGCTAGTGGTTTGGTAAAGGACTTATCAGTTAATGAGCAGTTCTTC. Translating it yields CASGLVKDLSVNEQFF.

The gene calls are TRBV27 and TRBJ2-3, with 7 bases that match TRBD1. The CDR3 totals 17 residues. Germline V gene data show CDR1 as MNHEY and CDR2 as SMNVEV (reference sequence). Losses at the gene ends were 5 bases for V and 2 bases for J; bases not matched to a gene: 13. The CDR3 reads CASSPTTGAMYTDTQYF. Written as DNA, the CDR3 is TGTGCCAGCAGTCCAACTACAGGGGCTATGTACACAGATACGCAGTATTTT.

The gene calls are TRBV28 and TRBJ2-7; 7 bases are shared with TRBD1. V lost 4 bases and J lost 2; bases outside the gene matches: 8. The CDR3 runs to 15 residues. Per germline, CDR1 MDHEN and CDR2 SYDVKM. CDR3 coding DNA: TGTGCCAGCAGTTCAGGGGGACCGCGGGCCTACGAGCAGTACTTC. It is translated as CASSSGGPRAYEQYF.

This clone was seen more than once but under ten times. One end of the junction is discordant with germline, which a read error may explain. The sample contains more than one DNA sequence encoding this CDR3. The chain uses TRBV5-4 and TRBJ2-5; 7 bases map to TRBD1. The CDR3 is 15 residues long. Germline V CDR1 and CDR2: SGHNT, YYREEE (reference sequence). Written as DNA, the CDR3 is TGTGCCAGCAGATTGGGTAAACAGGGGCAAGAGACCCAGTACTTC. Translating gives CASRLGKQGQETQYF.

The chain has TRBV5-6 and TRBJ1-2, with 7 positions matching TRBD1. With 1 base clipped from V and 3 bases from J, the junction kept 9 bases outside the gene matches. The germline CDR1 and CDR2 sequences are SGHDT and YYEEEE. The CDR3 is 16 amino acids. The DNA of the CDR3 is TGTGCCAGCAGCTTGAAATTGGGACAGAACTACTATGGCTACACCTTC. Translating gives CASSLKLGQNYYGYTF.

J is TRBJ1-2 and V is TRBV7-2; TRBD1 aligns across 7 bases. The CDR3 contains 14 residues. Germline values: CDR1 SGHTA, CDR2 FQGNSA. V lost 4 bases, J lost 2 bases, and 4 bases stayed unmatched. The CDR3 sequence: CASSSQTGNYGYTF. DNA of the CDR3: TGTGCCAGCAGCTCCCAGACAGGGAACTATGGCTACACCTTC.

The chain combines TRBV6-5 with TRBJ2-5, with 8 bases aligning to TRBD1. V gave up 5 bases and J gave up 5 bases; unmatched junction bases: 4. Looked up from germline, CDR1 is MNHEY and CDR2 is SVGAGI. This CDR3 comprises 13 residues. The CDR3 sequence is CASSRQGWETQYF. The CDR3 DNA sequence: TGTGCCAGCAGTCGACAGGGGTGGGAGACCCAGTACTTC.

The rearrangement joins TRBV19 to TRBJ1-5; no reliable D call. The germline gives CDR1 LNHDA, CDR2 SQIVND (reference sequence). There are 12 residues in the CDR3. V was pared by 3 bases and J by 6 bases, with 6 bases between. The CDR3 DNA is TGTGCCAGTAGTATTAGTGGTCAGCCCCAGCATTTT. Encoded protein: CASSISGQPQHF.

This clone has a single count. This chain uses TRBV14 with TRBJ2-3, with 7 bases aligning to TRBD1. Germline CDR1 SGHDN, CDR2 FVKESK. This CDR3 is 16 amino acids long. Unmatched junction bases numbered 6, after V lost 0 bases and J lost 3 bases. This CDR3 is CASSQEQGLSTDTQYF. In DNA, the CDR3 is TGTGCCAGCAGCCAAGAACAGGGGTTGTCGACAGATACGCAGTATTTT.

The DNA for the CDR3 is TGTGCCAGCAGCTTAGACCGGACAGGGCTGACCCGCTATGGCTACACCTTC. It specifies CASSLDRTGLTRYGYTF. V is TRBV7-2 and J is TRBJ1-2; TRBD1 matches at 8 bases. The CDR3 is 17 amino acids. The V and J ends lost 1 base and 4 bases, in that order; junction bases with no gene match: 11. The V gene's germline CDR1 is SGHTA and CDR2 FQGNSA.

The chain joins TRBV5-1 to TRBJ2-4, with 8 bases identical to TRBD1. The CDR3 loop spans 16 amino acids. V lost 5 bases and J lost 3; bases outside the gene matches: 10. Germline CDR1 and CDR2: SGHRS and YFSETQ. DNA of the CDR3: TGCGCCAGCAGTTTCACAGGGGGTGGTGGCAAAAACATTCAGTACTTC. It yields the protein CASSFTGGGGKNIQYF.

This clone was counted ten times or more. The chain combines TRBV30 with TRBJ1-1, with D possibly TRBD1 on 5 matching bases. The CDR3 covers 14 residues. Germline values: CDR1 GTSNPN, CDR2 SVGIG (reference sequence). The ends were cut back, 5 bases at V and 0 bases at J, with 13 bases in the middle. Here the CDR3 reads CAWGAASMNTEAFF. The CDR3 coding sequence is TGTGCCTGGGGGGCTGCATCTATGAACACTGAAGCTTTCTTT.

V and J are TRBV5-1 and TRBJ2-7; 7 nucleotides agree with TRBD2. V shed 0 bases, J shed 1 base, and the junction held 10 bases outside the gene matches. This CDR3 has 17 residues. Germline V CDR1 and CDR2: SGHRS, YFSETQ. The CDR3 DNA reads TGCGCCAGCAGCTTGGAGGCTAGCGGCACTTCATCCTACGAGCAGTACTTC. Translated, it gives CASSLEASGTSSYEQYF.

The chain is built from TRBV7-2 and TRBJ1-2; unclear D gene. V shed 1 base and J shed 2 bases, with 8 bases lying between them. Germline V gene sequence: CDR1 SGHTA, CDR2 FQGNSA. The CDR3 is 14 amino acids. The CDR3 protein is CASSLVSENYGYTF. The CDR3 DNA is TGTGCCAGCAGCTTAGTCAGCGAGAACTATGGCTACACCTTC.

The chain recombines TRBV5-1 with TRBJ2-1; weak D call: TRBD2 (6 bases). V was trimmed by 0 bases and J by 8 bases, leaving 15 bases between them. The CDR3 extends over 15 amino acids. Germline V gene sequence: CDR1 SGHRS, CDR2 YFSETQ. CDR3 DNA sequence: TGCGCCAGCAGCTTGGGGTCCGGGAGTTGGGATGAGCAGTTCTTC. Translation: CASSLGSGSWDEQFF.

CDR3 in amino acids: CASSLAGTQETQYF. The DNA for the CDR3 is TGTGCCAGCAGCTTGGCAGGAACCCAAGAGACCCAGTACTTC. The J gene is TRBJ2-5, the V gene TRBV5-4, with D uncertain. V was pared by 0 bases and J by 1 base, with 7 bases between. The germline gives CDR1 SGHNT, CDR2 YYREEE (reference sequence). The CDR3 loop spans 14 amino acids.

This clone came up a few times. The chain couples TRBV5-8 to TRBJ1-4, with D tentatively TRBD1 (5 bases). The ends were cut back, 7 bases at V and 0 bases at J, with 7 bases in the middle. Germline V gene sequence: CDR1 SGHTS, CDR2 YDEGEE. There are 13 residues in the CDR3. The CDR3 loop reads CASGQATNEKLFF. DNA of the CDR3: TGTGCCAGCGGACAAGCAACTAATGAAAAACTGTTTTTT.

The chain links TRBV5-1 to TRBJ2-4; 9 nucleotides match TRBD1. CDR1 and CDR2 from the germline V gene are SGHRS and YFSETQ. The CDR3 contains 14 residues. The junction had 3 bases not matched to a gene; V was cut back by 1 base and J by 7 bases. CDR3 sequence reads: CASSLRQGENIQYF. For the CDR3, the DNA is TGCGCCAGCAGCTTGCGACAGGGGGAGAACATTCAGTACTTC.

The chain is built from TRBV18 and TRBJ2-7; no firm D call. The germline V and J ends were trimmed by 6 bases and 0 bases, with 12 bases remaining between them. The CDR3 spans 14 residues. Germline V gives CDR1 KGHSH, CDR2 LQKENI. CDR3 protein: CASSPLPTSYEQYF. The CDR3 DNA reads as TGTGCCAGCTCCCCTTTACCTACCTCCTACGAGCAGTACTTC.

The genes are TRBV11-3 and TRBJ2-2, with unresolved D. Germline values: CDR1 SGHNT, CDR2 YENEEA. V lost 5 bases to trimming and J lost 2 bases, with 9 bases between them. The CDR3 runs to 14 residues. The chain's CDR3 is CASSGDINTGELFF. The CDR3 DNA sequence: TGTGCCAGCAGCGGTGACATAAACACCGGGGAGCTGTTTTTT.

The chain couples TRBV19 to TRBJ2-1; a possible D gene is TRBD1 (5 bases). This CDR3 is built from 15 residues. Deletions cut 3 bases from V and 5 bases from J, with 14 bases between. In germline, CDR1 is LNHDA, CDR2 SQIVND (reference sequence). DNA of the CDR3: TGTGCCAGTAGTATTTCAGGGCGTTTTAACAATGAGCAGTTCTTC. Protein: CASSISGRFNNEQFF.